The 19 T cell receptor beta chains in this list originate from one sample, sequenced in a study of CD8 T cells in Susac syndrome (dated by TCRdb to the late 2010s). Library generation was performed with the immunoSEQ multiplex PCR assay. RNA was extracted using the RNeasy kit, and roughly 0.5 to 1 ug of the RNA was reverse transcribed with random hexamers. The public reads were run again by TCRdb, first through fastp at Q25 and then through MiXCR, and only productive beta chains were kept. All rows with the same CDR3 protein become a single entry with the most common DNA and genes. The table for this sample lists approximately 300,000 distinct CDR3 sequences; roughly 85% of them were counted only once. The ten largest clones add up to 0.21% of the sample. The sequencing sample was made of CD8+ T cells from PBMCs. Every receptor here comes from a human donor with multiple sclerosis.

This chain connects TRBV3-1 to TRBJ1-2; the D is unclear. Germline V gene lookup returns CDR1 LGHDT and CDR2 YNNKEL (reference sequence). The CDR3 runs 15 residues. V lost 0 bases and J lost 4, with 12 bases in between. In DNA, the CDR3 is TGTGCCAGCAGCCAAGATCTGGGGAGGGTCTATGGCTACACCTTC. This encodes CASSQDLGRVYGYTF.

For the CDR3, the DNA is TGTGCCAGCAGCTCGACAGGGGCTGCTCTATATGGCTACACCTTC. This encodes CASSSTGAALYGYTF. The chain joins TRBV5-6 to TRBJ1-2; 8 bases match TRBD1. The CDR3 is made up of 15 amino acids. The V and J ends lost 3 bases and 5 bases, in that order; junction bases with no gene match: 9. CDR1 SGHDT and CDR2 YYEEEE come from the germline V gene.

This clonotype was seen only a few times. V usage is TRBV28 and J usage is TRBJ1-2, with D unresolved. The CDR3 contains 12 residues. Trimming took 2 bases from V and 1 from J, leaving 2 bases between them. Germline V gene sequence: CDR1 MDHEN, CDR2 SYDVKM. Written as DNA, the CDR3 is TGTGCCAGCAGTTTAGATAACTATGGCTACACCTTC. This translates into CASSLDNYGYTF.

The J gene is TRBJ2-5, the V gene TRBV7-9; 12 bases align to TRBD2. Trimming cost V 8 bases and J 4 bases; bases outside gene matches: 8. The CDR3 loop spans 15 amino acids. Germline CDR1 SEHNR, CDR2 FQNEAQ (reference sequence). Here the CDR3 reads CASSFPTSGRETQYF. The CDR3 nucleotides are TGTGCCAGCTCATTCCCGACTAGCGGGAGAGAGACCCAGTACTTC. Based on the CDR3 plus reference TRBV7-9 and TRBJ2-5, the full variable domain is DTGVSQNPRHKITKRGQNVTFRCDPISEHNRLYWYRQTLGQGPEFLTYFQNEAQLEKSRLLSDRFSAERPKGSFSTLEIQRTEQGDSAMYLCASSFPTSGRETQYFGPGTRLLVL.

This clonotype showed up just a few times. The chain has TRBV28 and TRBJ2-7; 9 bases agree with TRBD2. The V and J ends lost 5 bases and 4 bases, in that order; junction bases with no gene match: 9. Germline CDR1 and CDR2: MDHEN and SYDVKM. The CDR3 contains 15 residues. The CDR3 DNA follows: TGTGCCAGCAGTCCCTTAGTTAGCGGGAGATACGAGCAGTACTTC. Protein product: CASSPLVSGRYEQYF. Using reference TRBV28 and TRBJ2-7 for the parts outside the CDR3, the full variable domain is DVKVTQSSRYLVKRTGEKVFLECVQDMDHENMFWYRQDPGLGLRLIYFSYDVKMKEKGDIPEGYSVSREKKERFSLILESASTNQTSMYLCASSPLVSGRYEQYFGPGTRLTVT.

V gene TRBV4-2 combines with J gene TRBJ2-1; tentative D call: TRBD2 (6 bases). V was clipped by 2 bases and J by 5 bases, with 22 bases between them. The CDR3 has 18 residues. In germline, CDR1 is LGHNA, CDR2 YNFKEQ. CDR3 nucleotides: TGTGCCAGCAGCCAATTTTCTATAGGACTATCGCTCGACAATGAGCAGTTCTTC. Amino acid sequence: CASSQFSIGLSLDNEQFF.

This sequence joins TRBV2 and TRBJ1-3, with a weak D call TRBD1 (6 bases). V was clipped by 3 bases and J by 2 bases, with 14 bases between them. The germline CDR1 and CDR2 sequences are SNHLY and FYNNEI. The CDR3 runs 16 residues. The CDR3 spells CASSDVTGTPGNTIYF. In DNA, the CDR3 is TGTGCCAGCAGTGATGTAACAGGGACTCCTGGAAACACCATATATTTT.

V is TRBV6-5 and J is TRBJ2-1, with TRBD1 matching 7 bases. The CDR3 is 14 residues long. CDR1 is MNHEY and CDR2 is SVGAGI in the germline V gene. The V segment lost 6 bases and the J segment 4 bases; nucleotides outside the gene matches: 6. The CDR3 reads CASSRPGQYNEQFF. CDR3 in DNA: TGTGCCAGCAGCCGCCCGGGACAGTACAATGAGCAGTTCTTC.

The rearrangement joins TRBV25-1 to TRBJ2-2; D is ambiguous. Trimming shortened V by 2 bases and J by 2 bases, and 12 bases separated the two germline ends. CDR1 MGHDK and CDR2 SYGVNS come from the germline V gene. The CDR3 spans 16 residues. CDR3 DNA: TGTGCCAGCAGTGAACGGCGGATCGAAAACACCGGGGAGCTGTTTTTT. Translating it yields CASSERRIENTGELFF.

The chain links TRBV27 to TRBJ2-7; D gene ambiguous. This CDR3 spans 12 amino acids. Germline V CDR1 and CDR2: MNHEY, SMNVEV (reference sequence). Trimming left V 9 bases short and J 5 bases short, with 14 bases between. DNA for the CDR3: TGTGCCAGTGTATCCGGGCTCCACGAGCAGTACTTC. It encodes CASVSGLHEQYF.

In its sample, this clonotype was seen once. This chain connects TRBV20-1 to TRBJ2-5; 16 bases match TRBD2. The germline CDR1 and CDR2 sequences are DFQATT and SNEGSKA (reference sequence). After removal of 0 bases from V and 0 bases from J, the junction contained 4 bases not matched to a gene. This CDR3 region has 18 residues. In DNA form, the CDR3 reads TGCAGTGCTAGAGATCCGGGGACTAGCGGGAGGGACCAAGAGACCCAGTACTTC. Translating it yields CSARDPGTSGRDQETQYF.

This clonotype was seen more than once but under ten times. This rearrangement joins TRBV6-1 to TRBJ2-1; perhaps TRBD2 as D (5 bases). Germline CDR1 MNHNS, CDR2 SASEGT. This CDR3 spans 15 amino acids. The V and J ends lost 11 bases and 3 bases respectively, with 20 bases between them. CDR3 loop: CAAGFGLASYNEQFF. The CDR3 bases are TGTGCCGCCGGATTCGGACTCGCAAGCTACAATGAGCAGTTCTTC.

The rearrangement links TRBV10-3 to TRBJ1-4; 8 bases agree with TRBD1. Germline loops: CDR1 ENHRY, CDR2 SYGVKD. This CDR3 region has 15 residues. With V trimmed by 6 bases and J by 8 bases, 11 bases remained unmatched. CDR3 protein: CAISGGGGQAEKLFF. CDR3 DNA sequence: TGTGCCATCAGCGGAGGAGGGGGACAGGCCGAAAAACTGTTTTTT.

This clonotype was recorded once. The chain is built from TRBV6-5 and TRBJ2-1, with D possibly being TRBD2 (5 bases). V lost 7 bases to trimming and J lost 9 bases, with 19 bases between them. The germline V gene encodes CDR1 MNHEY and CDR2 SVGAGI. CDR3 length: 14 amino acids. DNA of the CDR3: TGTGCCAGCACTTGGAGCACCCTACGGGGTGAGCAGTTCTTC. Encoded protein: CASTWSTLRGEQFF.

This rearrangement joins TRBV12-5 to TRBJ2-1, with 10 bases matching TRBD2. V lost 6 bases and J lost 0; bases outside the gene matches: 11. Germline V CDR1 and CDR2: LGHNT, FRNRAP. The CDR3 sequence is 18 residues long. The CDR3 DNA is TGTGCTAGTGGCCCAACCGTACTAGCGGGGAGCTCCTACAATGAGCAGTTCTTC. This encodes CASGPTVLAGSSYNEQFF.

This clonotype came up once. This rearrangement joins TRBV29-1 to TRBJ1-5, with 10 nucleotides matching TRBD1. Trimming removed 4 bases from V and 5 bases from J; junction bases left unmatched: 5. The CDR3 consists of 14 residues. The germline V gene encodes CDR1 SQVTM and CDR2 ANQGSEA. In DNA, the CDR3 is TGCAGCGTTGTTTGGACAGGGGGTTATCAGCCCCAGCATTTT. This sequence encodes CSVVWTGGYQPQHF.

This chain uses TRBV19 with TRBJ1-6, with unresolved D. V was pared by 7 bases and J by 7 bases, with 14 bases between. The germline V gene encodes CDR1 LNHDA and CDR2 SQIVND (reference sequence). The CDR3 consists of 14 residues. The CDR3: CASTSGLGNSPLHF. CDR3 DNA sequence: TGTGCCAGTACATCCGGCTTGGGGAATTCACCCCTCCACTTT.

The J gene is TRBJ1-1, the V gene TRBV9; possibly TRBD1 for D (5 bases). Germline-derived CDR1 and CDR2 are SGDLS and YYNGEE. V was trimmed by 3 bases and J by 4 bases, leaving 19 bases between them. This CDR3 contains 16 residues. The CDR3 nucleotides are TGTGCCAGCAGCGCGAGATTGGATGACAGCTCCACTGAAGCTTTCTTT. As protein: CASSARLDDSSTEAFF.

This rearrangement joins TRBV27 to TRBJ1-2; TRBD1 aligns across 8 bases. V dropped 3 bases and J dropped 7; count of bases not matched to a gene: 7. The CDR3 sequence is 14 residues long. Germline loops: CDR1 MNHEY, CDR2 SMNVEV (reference sequence). In nucleotides, the CDR3 is TGTGCCAGCAGTTTTGGACAGGGATACGGTGGCTACACCTTC. Its translation: CASSFGQGYGGYTF.